These 8 T cell receptor beta chains were sequenced from one sample in a study of CD8+CD57+ T cells in acquired aplastic anemia. Genomic DNA, the template, was used for profiling of the TCR beta VDJ and CDR3. TCRdb used MiXCR to reprocess the reads, holding one entry per CDR3 protein. The sample consists of approximately 50,000 distinct CDR3 sequences, around 70% of them appearing once. Source material: sorted CD4+, CD8+, or CD8+CD57+ T cells (not recorded which) from PBMCs. These receptors originate from a human donor in good health, serving as a control.

V and J are TRBV5-1 and TRBJ2-7; 9 nucleotides agree with TRBD1. Germline trimming cut 4 bases from V and 5 bases from J; bases unmatched to any gene: 10. There are 15 residues in the CDR3. The germline CDR1 and CDR2 sequences are SGHRS and YFSETQ. CDR3 region: CASSLGQGISDEQYF. For the CDR3, the DNA is TGCGCCAGCAGCCTCGGACAGGGGATAAGCGACGAGCAGTACTTC.

The chain uses TRBV14 and TRBJ2-5; no reliable D call. The CDR3 is 11 residues long. Germline CDR1 SGHDN, CDR2 FVKESK. V lost 4 bases and J 4 bases, leaving 4 bases between the germline ends. DNA for the CDR3: TGTGCCAGCAGCCTAACAGAGACCCAGTACTTC. Translated, it gives CASSLTETQYF.

This clonotype was seen once. The chain couples TRBV9 to TRBJ1-2, with D possibly being TRBD1 (5 bases). This CDR3 has 14 amino acids. Germline loops: CDR1 SGDLS, CDR2 YYNGEE. V lost 2 bases, J lost 7 bases, and 15 bases lay in between. Here the CDR3 DNA reads TGTGCCAGCAGCGTCTCTTTCTCAGGGTTTGGCTACACCTTC. Translation gives CASSVSFSGFGYTF.

The chain combines TRBV2 with TRBJ1-5; D gene unclear. The CDR3 length is 12 residues. Trimming cost V 5 bases and J 5 bases, with 7 bases left between them. Per the germline V gene, CDR1 is SNHLY and CDR2 is FYNNEI. This CDR3 reads CASSRADQPQHF. CDR3 nucleotide sequence: TGTGCCAGCAGTCGGGCAGATCAGCCCCAGCATTTT.

This clonotype showed up just a few times. This chain connects TRBV7-9 to TRBJ1-6; 10 nucleotides align to TRBD1. The CDR3 is 15 residues long. V lost 5 bases and J lost 8; bases outside the gene matches: 6. In germline, CDR1 is SEHNR, CDR2 FQNEAQ (reference sequence). In nucleotides, the CDR3 is TGTGCCAGCAGCCTAAGACAGGGGGCGGATTCACCCCTCCACTTT. The encoded protein is CASSLRQGADSPLHF.

This clonotype was counted a single time. The chain is built from TRBV7-9 and TRBJ2-7; no clear D. The V end lost 5 bases, the J end lost 2 bases, and 7 bases lay between the germline ends. Germline V gene data show CDR1 as SEHNR and CDR2 as FQNEAQ (reference sequence). The CDR3 consists of 12 residues. CDR3 DNA: TGTGCCAGCAGCGTGGGCACCTACGAGCAGTACTTC. Amino acids: CASSVGTYEQYF.

The chain carries TRBV24-1 and TRBJ2-7, with D possibly being TRBD1 or TRBD2 (6 bases each). The CDR3 is made up of 16 amino acids. Germline V lookup: CDR1 KGHDR, CDR2 SFDVKD. Trimming cost V 0 bases and J 4 bases, with 15 bases left between them. CDR3 residues: CATSDLGTSGEYEQYF. CDR3 bases: TGTGCCACCAGTGATTTGGGGACATCGGGAGAGTACGAGCAGTACTTC.

The rearrangement joins TRBV2 to TRBJ2-7, with 10 bases aligning to TRBD2. The ends lost 8 bases at V and 0 bases at J; junction bases unmatched: 1. This CDR3 region has 13 residues. CDR1 and CDR2 (germline): SNHLY, FYNNEI. In nucleotides, the CDR3 is TGTGCCAGCGGACTAGCGGCCTCCTACGAGCAGTACGTC. Amino acids: CASGLAASYEQYV.